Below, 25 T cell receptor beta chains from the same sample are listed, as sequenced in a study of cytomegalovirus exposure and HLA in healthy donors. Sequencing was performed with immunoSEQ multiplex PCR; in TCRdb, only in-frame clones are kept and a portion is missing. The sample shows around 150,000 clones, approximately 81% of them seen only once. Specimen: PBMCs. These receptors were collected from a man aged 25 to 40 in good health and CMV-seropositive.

The CDR3 DNA reads TGTGCCAGTAGTATAGTCACCCAAGGGGCAGGGAACACTGAAGCTTTCTTT. Translated, it gives CASSIVTQGAGNTEAFF. The chain uses TRBV19 and TRBJ1-1, with D possibly TRBD1 on 5 matching bases. CDR1 LNHDA and CDR2 SQIVND come from the germline V gene (reference sequence). V was clipped by 1 base and J by 1 base, with 16 bases between them. The CDR3 has 17 residues.

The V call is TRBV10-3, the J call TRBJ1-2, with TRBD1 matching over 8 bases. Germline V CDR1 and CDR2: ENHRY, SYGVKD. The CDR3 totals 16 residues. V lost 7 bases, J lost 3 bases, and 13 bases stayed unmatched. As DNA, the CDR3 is TGTGCCATCAAATTACAGGGTAGGGGACAGGACTATGGCTACACCTTC. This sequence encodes CAIKLQGRGQDYGYTF.

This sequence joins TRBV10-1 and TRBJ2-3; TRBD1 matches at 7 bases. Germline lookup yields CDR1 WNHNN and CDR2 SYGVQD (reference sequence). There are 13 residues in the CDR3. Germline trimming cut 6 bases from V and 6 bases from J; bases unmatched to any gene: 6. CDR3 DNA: TGCGCCAGCAGCCGACAGGGATCGGATACGCAGTATTTT. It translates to CASSRQGSDTQYF.

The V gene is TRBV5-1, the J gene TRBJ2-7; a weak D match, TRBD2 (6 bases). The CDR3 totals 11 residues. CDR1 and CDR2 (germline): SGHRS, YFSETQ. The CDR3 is CASRGPYEQYF. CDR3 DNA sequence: TGCGCTTCGCGGGGACCCTACGAGCAGTACTTC.

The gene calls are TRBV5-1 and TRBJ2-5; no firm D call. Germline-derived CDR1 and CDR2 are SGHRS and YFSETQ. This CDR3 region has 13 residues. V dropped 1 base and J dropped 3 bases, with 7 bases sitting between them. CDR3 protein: CASSLTVKETQYF. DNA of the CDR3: TGCGCCAGCAGCTTGACAGTTAAAGAGACCCAGTACTTC.

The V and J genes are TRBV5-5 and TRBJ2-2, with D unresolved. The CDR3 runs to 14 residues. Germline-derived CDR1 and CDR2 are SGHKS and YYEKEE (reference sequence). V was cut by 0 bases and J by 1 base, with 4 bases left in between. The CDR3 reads CASSLAVNTGELFF. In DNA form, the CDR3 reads TGTGCCAGCAGCTTGGCAGTGAACACCGGGGAGCTGTTTTTT.

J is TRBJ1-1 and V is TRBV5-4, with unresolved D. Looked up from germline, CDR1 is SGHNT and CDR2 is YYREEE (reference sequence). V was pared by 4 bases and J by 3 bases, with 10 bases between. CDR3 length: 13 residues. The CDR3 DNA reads TGTGCCAGCAGCCATCTCGGGGACACTGAAGCTTTCTTT. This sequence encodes CASSHLGDTEAFF. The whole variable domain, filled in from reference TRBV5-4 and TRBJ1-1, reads ETGVTQSPTHLIKTRGQQVTLRCSSQSGHNTVSWYQQALGQGPQFIFQYYREEENGRGNFPPRFSGLQFPNYSSELNVNALELDDSALYLCASSHLGDTEAFFGQGTRLTVV.

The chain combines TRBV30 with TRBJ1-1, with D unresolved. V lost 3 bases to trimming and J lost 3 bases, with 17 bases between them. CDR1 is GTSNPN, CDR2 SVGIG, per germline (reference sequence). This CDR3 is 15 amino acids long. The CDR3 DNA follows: TGTGCCTGGAGGGTCCGGATGGCGGGGTACACTGAAGCTTTCTTT. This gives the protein CAWRVRMAGYTEAFF.

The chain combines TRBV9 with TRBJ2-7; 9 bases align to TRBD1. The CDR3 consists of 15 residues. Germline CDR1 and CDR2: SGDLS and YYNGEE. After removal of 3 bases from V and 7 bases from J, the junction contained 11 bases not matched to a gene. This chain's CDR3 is CASSASTWDRAEQYF. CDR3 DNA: TGTGCCAGCAGCGCGTCGACGTGGGACAGGGCGGAGCAGTACTTC.

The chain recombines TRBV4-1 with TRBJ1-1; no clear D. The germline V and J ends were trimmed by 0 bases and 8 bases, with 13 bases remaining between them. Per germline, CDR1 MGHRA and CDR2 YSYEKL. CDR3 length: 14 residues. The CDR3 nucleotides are TGCGCCAGCAGCCAAGATCTGGCAAGCAGGGAAGCTTTCTTT. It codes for CASSQDLASREAFF.

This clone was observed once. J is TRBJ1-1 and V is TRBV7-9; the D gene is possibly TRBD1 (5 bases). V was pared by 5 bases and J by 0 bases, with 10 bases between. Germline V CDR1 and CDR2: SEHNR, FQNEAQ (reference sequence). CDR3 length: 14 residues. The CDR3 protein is CASSRRTLNTEAFF. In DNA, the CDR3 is TGTGCCAGCAGCCGTCGGACATTGAACACTGAAGCTTTCTTT.

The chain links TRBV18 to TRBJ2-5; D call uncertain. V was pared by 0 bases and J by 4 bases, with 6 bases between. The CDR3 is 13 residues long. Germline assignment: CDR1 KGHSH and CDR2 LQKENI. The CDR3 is CASSPPQAETQYF. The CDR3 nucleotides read TGTGCCAGCTCACCACCCCAGGCAGAGACCCAGTACTTC.

DNA of the CDR3: TGCGCCAGCAGCAAGGACAGACTCCTCTCCTACGAGCAGTACTTC. This translates into CASSKDRLLSYEQYF. The V call is TRBV5-1, the J call TRBJ2-7; D is perhaps TRBD1 (6 bases). The germline V gene encodes CDR1 SGHRS and CDR2 YFSETQ. V was pared by 4 bases and J by 0 bases, with 14 bases between. This CDR3 is 15 amino acids long.

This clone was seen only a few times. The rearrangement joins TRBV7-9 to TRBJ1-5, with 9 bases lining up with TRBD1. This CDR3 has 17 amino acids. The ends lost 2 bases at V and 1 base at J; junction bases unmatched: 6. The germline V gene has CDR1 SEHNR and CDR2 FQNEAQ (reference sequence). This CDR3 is CASSLSRTGVSNQPQHF. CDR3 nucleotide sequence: TGTGCCAGCAGCTTAAGTCGGACAGGGGTGAGCAATCAGCCCCAGCATTTT. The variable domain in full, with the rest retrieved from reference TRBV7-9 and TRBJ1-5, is DTGVSQNPRHKITKRGQNVTFRCDPISEHNRLYWYRQTLGQGPEFLTYFQNEAQLEKSRLLSDRFSAERPKGSFSTLEIQRTEQGDSAMYLCASSLSRTGVSNQPQHFGDGTRLSIL.

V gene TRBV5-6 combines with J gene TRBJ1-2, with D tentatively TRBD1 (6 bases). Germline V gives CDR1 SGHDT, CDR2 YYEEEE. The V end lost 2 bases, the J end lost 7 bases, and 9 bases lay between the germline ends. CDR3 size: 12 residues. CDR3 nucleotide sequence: TGTGCCAGCAGCTTATTGACAGGTGGCTACACCTTC. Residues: CASSLLTGGYTF.

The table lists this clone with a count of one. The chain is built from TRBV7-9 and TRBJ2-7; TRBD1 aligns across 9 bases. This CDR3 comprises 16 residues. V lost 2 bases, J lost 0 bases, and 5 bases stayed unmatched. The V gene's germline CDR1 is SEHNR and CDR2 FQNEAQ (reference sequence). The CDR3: CASSLYRGPLSYEQYF. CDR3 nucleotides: TGTGCCAGCAGCTTATACAGGGGGCCCCTCTCCTACGAGCAGTACTTC. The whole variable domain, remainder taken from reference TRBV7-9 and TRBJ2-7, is DTGVSQNPRHKITKRGQNVTFRCDPISEHNRLYWYRQTLGQGPEFLTYFQNEAQLEKSRLLSDRFSAERPKGSFSTLEIQRTEQGDSAMYLCASSLYRGPLSYEQYFGPGTRLTVT.

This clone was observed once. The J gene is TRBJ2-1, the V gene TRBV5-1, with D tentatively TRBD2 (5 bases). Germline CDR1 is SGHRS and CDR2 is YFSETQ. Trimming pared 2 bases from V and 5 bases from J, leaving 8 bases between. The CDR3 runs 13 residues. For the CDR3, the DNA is TGCGCCAGCAGCTTTAAAGCGGACAATGAGCAGTTCTTC. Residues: CASSFKADNEQFF. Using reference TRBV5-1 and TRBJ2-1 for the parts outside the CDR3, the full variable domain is KAGVTQTPRYLIKTRGQQVTLSCSPISGHRSVSWYQQTPGQGLQFLFEYFSETQRNKGNFPGRFSGRQFSNSRSEMNVSTLELGDSALYLCASSFKADNEQFFGPGTRLTVL.

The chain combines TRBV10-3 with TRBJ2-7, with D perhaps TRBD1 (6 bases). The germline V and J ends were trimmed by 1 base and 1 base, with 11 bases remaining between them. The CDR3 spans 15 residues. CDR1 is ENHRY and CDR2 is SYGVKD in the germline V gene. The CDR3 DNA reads TGTGCCATCAGTGAGTATGACAGGACTTCCTACGAGCAGTACTTC. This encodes CAISEYDRTSYEQYF.

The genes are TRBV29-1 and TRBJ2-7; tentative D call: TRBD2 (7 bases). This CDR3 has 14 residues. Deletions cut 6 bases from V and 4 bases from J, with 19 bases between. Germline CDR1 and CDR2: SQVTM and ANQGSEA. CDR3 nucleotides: TGCAGCGTCCTAGGGGGGACTAACGGGTACGAGCAGTACTTC. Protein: CSVLGGTNGYEQYF.

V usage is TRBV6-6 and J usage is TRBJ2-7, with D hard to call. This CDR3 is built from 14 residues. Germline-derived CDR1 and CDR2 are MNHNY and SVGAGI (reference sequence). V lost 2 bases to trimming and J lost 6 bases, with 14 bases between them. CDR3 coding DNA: TGTGCCAGCAGTTACGGCTCCCGTCCCGCCGAGCAGTACTTC. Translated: CASSYGSRPAEQYF.

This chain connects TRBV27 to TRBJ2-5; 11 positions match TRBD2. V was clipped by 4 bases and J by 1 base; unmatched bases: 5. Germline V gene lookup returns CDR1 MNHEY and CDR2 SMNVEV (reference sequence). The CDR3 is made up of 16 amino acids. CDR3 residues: CASSSAGTSGQETQYF. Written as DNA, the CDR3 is TGTGCCAGCAGTTCAGCCGGGACTAGCGGCCAAGAGACCCAGTACTTC.

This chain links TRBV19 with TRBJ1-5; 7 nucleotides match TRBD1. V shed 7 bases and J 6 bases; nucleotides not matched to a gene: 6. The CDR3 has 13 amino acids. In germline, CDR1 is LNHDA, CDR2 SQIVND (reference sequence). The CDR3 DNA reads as TGTGCCAGTACAGGGACAGCCAGTCAGCCCCAGCATTTT. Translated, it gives CASTGTASQPQHF.

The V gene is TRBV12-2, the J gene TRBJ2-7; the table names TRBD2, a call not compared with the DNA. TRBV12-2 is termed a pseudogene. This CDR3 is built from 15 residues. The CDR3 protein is CASRLARAPNYEQYF. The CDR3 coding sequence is TGTGCAAGTCGCTTAGCGCGGGCGCCTAACTACGAGCAGTACTTC.

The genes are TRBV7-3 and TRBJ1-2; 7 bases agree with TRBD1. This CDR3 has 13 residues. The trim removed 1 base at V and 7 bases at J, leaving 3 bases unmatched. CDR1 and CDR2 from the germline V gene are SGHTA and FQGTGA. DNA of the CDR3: TGTGCCAGCAGCTTAAGTGGGGACAGTGGCTACACCTTC. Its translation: CASSLSGDSGYTF.

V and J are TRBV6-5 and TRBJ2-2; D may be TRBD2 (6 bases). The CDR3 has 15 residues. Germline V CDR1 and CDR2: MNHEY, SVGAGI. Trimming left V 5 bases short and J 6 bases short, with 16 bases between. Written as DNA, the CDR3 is TGTGCCAGCAGTCCACCGGGGCTAGCGTCCGGGGAGCTGTTTTTT. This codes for CASSPPGLASGELFF.